This TCR beta chain appears in the sequencing data of a study of tumor and adjacent non-tumor tissue in lung cancer. No cell sorting was done before RNA was extracted from the tissue. In germline, CDR1 is MNHNS, CDR2 SASEGT. The CDR3 is 8 residues long. Three rounds of nested PCR, following a modified ARM-PCR protocol, produced the TCRbeta library. A single record per CDR3 protein comes from TCRdb applying MiXCR to the multiplex PCR reads. Among about 110,000 distinct CDR3 sequences listed, approximately 84% were seen once. The V call is TRBV6-1, the J call TRBJ1-2; D gene uncertain. The sample consisted of lung tumor tissue. The clonotype was recovered from a man aged 70 or older with non-small cell lung cancer. In DNA, the CDR3 is TGTGGCGTCAGTGGCTACACCTTC. Amino acid sequence: CGVSGYTF.